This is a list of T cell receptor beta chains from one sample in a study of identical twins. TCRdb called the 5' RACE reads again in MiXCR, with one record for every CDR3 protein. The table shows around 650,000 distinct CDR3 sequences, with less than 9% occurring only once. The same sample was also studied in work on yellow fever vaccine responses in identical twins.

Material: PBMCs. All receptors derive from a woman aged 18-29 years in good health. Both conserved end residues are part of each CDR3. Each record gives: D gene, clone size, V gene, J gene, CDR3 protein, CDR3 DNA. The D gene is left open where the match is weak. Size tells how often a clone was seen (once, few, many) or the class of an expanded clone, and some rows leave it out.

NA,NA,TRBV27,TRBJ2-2,CASSPYSYPNTGELFF,TGTGCCAGCAGCCCTTATTCTTACCCGAACACCGGGGAGCTGTTTTTT
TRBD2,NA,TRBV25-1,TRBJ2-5,CASSESGGGDLETQYF,TGTGCCAGCAGTGAAAGTGGCGGGGGGGATTTGGAGACCCAGTACTTC
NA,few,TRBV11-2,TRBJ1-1,CASSLGGGFTEAFF,TGTGCCAGCAGCTTAGGGGGTGGTTTCACTGAAGCTTTCTTT
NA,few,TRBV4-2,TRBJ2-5,CASSRDGGETQYF,TGTGCCAGCAGCCGGGATGGGGGCGAGACCCAGTACTTC
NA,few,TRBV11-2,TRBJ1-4,CASSLNLGGIEKLFF,TGTGCCAGCAGCCTAAACCTAGGGGGGATAGAAAAACTGTTTTTT
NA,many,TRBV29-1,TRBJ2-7,CSVGEWGRYEQYF,TGCAGCGTTGGGGAATGGGGCAGGTACGAGCAGTACTTC
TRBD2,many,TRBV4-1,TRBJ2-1,CASSPRTSGSGNEQFF,TGCGCCAGCAGCCCCCGGACTAGCGGGAGTGGCAATGAGCAGTTCTTC
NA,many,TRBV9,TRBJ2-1,CASSVVAGTGNEQFF,TGTGCCAGCAGCGTAGTAGCAGGAACAGGTAATGAGCAGTTCTTC
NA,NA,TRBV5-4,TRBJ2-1,CASSPGGGGFDEQFF,TGTGCCAGCAGCCCGGGGGGAGGGGGCTTTGATGAGCAGTTCTTC
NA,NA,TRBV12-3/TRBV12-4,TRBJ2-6,CASSPEGVLTF,TGTGCCAGCAGCCCCGAGGGCGTCCTGACTTTC
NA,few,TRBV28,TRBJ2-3,CASSSDSLLTDTQYF,TGTGCCAGCAGTTCGGACTCGTTGTTAACAGATACGCAGTATTTT
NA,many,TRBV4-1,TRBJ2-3,CASSQVGVGTDTQYF,TGCGCCAGCAGCCAAGTTGGGGTAGGCACAGATACGCAGTATTTT
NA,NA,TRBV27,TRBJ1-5,CASSSGYGVNQPQHF,TGTGCCAGCAGTTCAGGGTACGGGGTCAATCAGCCCCAGCATTTT
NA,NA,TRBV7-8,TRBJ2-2,CASSWGGTTGELFF,TGTGCCAGCAGCTGGGGCGGAACCACCGGGGAGCTGTTTTTT
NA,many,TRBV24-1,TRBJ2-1,CATSDSRAGLGYEQFF,TGTGCCACCAGTGATTCAAGAGCGGGCCTAGGGTATGAGCAGTTCTTC
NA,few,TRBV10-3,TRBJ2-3,CAIRGAGALTDTQYF,TGTGCCATCAGGGGGGCAGGGGCACTCACAGATACGCAGTATTTT
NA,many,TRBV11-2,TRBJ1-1,CASSARQSLNTEAFF,TGTGCCAGCAGCGCGAGACAGAGTCTGAACACTGAAGCTTTCTTT
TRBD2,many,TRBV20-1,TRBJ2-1,CSAEGLAEAYNEQFF,TGCAGTGCTGAAGGACTAGCGGAAGCCTACAATGAGCAGTTCTTC
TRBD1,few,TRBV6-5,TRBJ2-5,CASSYSLGTGGFGETQYF,TGTGCCAGCAGTTACTCTCTTGGGACAGGGGGCTTCGGGGAGACCCAGTACTTC
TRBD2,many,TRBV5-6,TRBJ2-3,CASSFLAGTSDTQYF,TGTGCCAGCAGCTTCCTAGCGGGAACTTCAGATACGCAGTATTTT
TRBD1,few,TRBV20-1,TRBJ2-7,CSADDRGMAGEETYEQYF,TGCAGTGCGGACGACAGGGGGATGGCGGGAGAGGAGACCTACGAGCAGTACTTC
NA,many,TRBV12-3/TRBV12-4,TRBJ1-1,CASNSDTNTEAFF,TGTGCCAGCAATTCTGATACTAACACTGAAGCTTTCTTT
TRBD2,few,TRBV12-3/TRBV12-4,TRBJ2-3,CASSLTGREKVDTQYF,TGTGCCAGCAGTCTCACGGGGCGGGAGAAGGTAGATACGCAGTATTTT
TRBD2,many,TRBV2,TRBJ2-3,CAARREWADTQYF,TGTGCCGCACGGCGGGAGTGGGCAGATACGCAGTATTTT
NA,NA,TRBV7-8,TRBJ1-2,CASSLAQGSDGYTF,TGTGCCAGCAGCTTAGCGCAGGGAAGCGATGGCTACACCTTC
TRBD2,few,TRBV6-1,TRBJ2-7,CASRNAGGPFYEQYF,TGTGCCAGCAGGAATGCGGGAGGGCCTTTTTACGAGCAGTACTTC
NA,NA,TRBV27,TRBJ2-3,CASSFSPTTRGDTQYF,TGTGCCAGCAGTTTTTCTCCCACCACCAGGGGAGATACGCAGTATTTT
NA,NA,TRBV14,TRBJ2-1,CASSQDSTLREQFF,TGTGCCAGCAGCCAAGATTCGACGCTAAGGGAGCAGTTCTTC
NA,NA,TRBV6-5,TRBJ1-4,CASRTGNEKLFF,TGTGCCAGCAGGACGGGTAATGAAAAACTGTTTTTT